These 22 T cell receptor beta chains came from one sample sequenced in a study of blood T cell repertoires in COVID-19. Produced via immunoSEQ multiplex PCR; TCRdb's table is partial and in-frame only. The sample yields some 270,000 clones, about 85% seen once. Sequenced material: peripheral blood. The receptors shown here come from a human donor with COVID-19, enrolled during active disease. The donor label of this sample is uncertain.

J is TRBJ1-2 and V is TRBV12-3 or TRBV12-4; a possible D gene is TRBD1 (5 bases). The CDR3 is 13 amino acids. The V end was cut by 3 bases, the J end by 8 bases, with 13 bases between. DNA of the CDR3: TGTGCCAGCAGTTTTGGGGGGGAGGAAGGCTACACCTTC. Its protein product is CASSFGGEEGYTF.

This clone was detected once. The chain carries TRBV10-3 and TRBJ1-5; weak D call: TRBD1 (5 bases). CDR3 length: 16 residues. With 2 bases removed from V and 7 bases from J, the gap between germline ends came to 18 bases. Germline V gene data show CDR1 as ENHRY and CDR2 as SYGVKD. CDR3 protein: CAISEVPQGRRQPQHF. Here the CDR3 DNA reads TGTGCCATCAGTGAGGTACCCCAGGGAAGGCGGCAGCCCCAGCATTTT.

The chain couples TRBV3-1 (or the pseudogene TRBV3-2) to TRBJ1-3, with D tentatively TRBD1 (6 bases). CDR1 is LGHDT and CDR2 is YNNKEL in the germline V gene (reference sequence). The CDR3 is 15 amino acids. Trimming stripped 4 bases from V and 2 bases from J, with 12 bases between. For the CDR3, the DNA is TGTGCCAGCAGCCCGGGACGGACAGCTGGAAACACCATATATTTT. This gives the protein CASSPGRTAGNTIYF.

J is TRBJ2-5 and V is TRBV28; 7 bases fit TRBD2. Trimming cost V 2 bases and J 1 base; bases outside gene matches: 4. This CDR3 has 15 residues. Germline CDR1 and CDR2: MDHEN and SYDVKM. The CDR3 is CASSLAGTIQETQYF. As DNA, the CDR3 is TGTGCCAGCAGTTTAGCGGGGACTATCCAAGAGACCCAGTACTTC. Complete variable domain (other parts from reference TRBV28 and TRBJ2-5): DVKVTQSSRYLVKRTGEKVFLECVQDMDHENMFWYRQDPGLGLRLIYFSYDVKMKEKGDIPEGYSVSREKKERFSLILESASTNQTSMYLCASSLAGTIQETQYFGPGTRLLVL.

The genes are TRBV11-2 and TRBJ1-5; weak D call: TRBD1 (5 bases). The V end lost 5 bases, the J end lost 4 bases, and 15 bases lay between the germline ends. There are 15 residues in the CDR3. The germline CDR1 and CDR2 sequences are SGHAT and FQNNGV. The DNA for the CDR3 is TGTGCCAGCAGCCGGCTGGCAGGGCCTAATCAGCCCCAGCATTTT. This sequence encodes CASSRLAGPNQPQHF.

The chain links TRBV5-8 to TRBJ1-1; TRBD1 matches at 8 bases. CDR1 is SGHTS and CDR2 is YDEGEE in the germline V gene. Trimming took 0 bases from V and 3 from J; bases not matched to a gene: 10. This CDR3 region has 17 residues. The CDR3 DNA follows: TGTGCCAGCAGCTTGGCCCGGGACAGGAGGTTGGACACTGAAGCTTTCTTT. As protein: CASSLARDRRLDTEAFF.

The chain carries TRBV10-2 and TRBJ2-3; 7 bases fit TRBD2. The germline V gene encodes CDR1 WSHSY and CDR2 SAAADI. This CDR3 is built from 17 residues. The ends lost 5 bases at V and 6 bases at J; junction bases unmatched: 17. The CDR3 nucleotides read TGCGCCAGCAGTCCGCCAATCCGGAGCGGGGCTAAGGATACGCAGTATTTT. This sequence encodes CASSPPIRSGAKDTQYF.

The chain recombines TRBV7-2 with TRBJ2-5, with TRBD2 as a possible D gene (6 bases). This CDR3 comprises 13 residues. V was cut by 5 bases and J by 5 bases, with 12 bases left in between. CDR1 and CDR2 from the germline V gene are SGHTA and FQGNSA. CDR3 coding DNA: TGTGCCAGCAGCCAGACTAGTTCGGAGACCCAGTACTTC. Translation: CASSQTSSETQYF.

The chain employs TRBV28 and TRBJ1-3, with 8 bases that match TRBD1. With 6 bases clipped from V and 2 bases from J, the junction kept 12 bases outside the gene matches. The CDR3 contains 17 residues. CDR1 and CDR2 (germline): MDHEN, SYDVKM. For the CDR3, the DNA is TGTGCCAGCAGCGCGGCCCCCGCAGGGGGCACTGGAAACACCATATATTTT. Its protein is CASSAAPAGGTGNTIYF. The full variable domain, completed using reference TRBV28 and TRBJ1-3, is DVKVTQSSRYLVKRTGEKVFLECVQDMDHENMFWYRQDPGLGLRLIYFSYDVKMKEKGDIPEGYSVSREKKERFSLILESASTNQTSMYLCASSAAPAGGTGNTIYFGEGSWLTVV.

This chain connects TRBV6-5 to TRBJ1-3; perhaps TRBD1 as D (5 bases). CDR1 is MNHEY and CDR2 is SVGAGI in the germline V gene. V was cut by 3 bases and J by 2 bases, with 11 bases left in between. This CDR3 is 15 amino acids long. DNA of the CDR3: TGTGCCAGCAGTTATTTTGGGGGGACTGGAAACACCATATATTTT. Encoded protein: CASSYFGGTGNTIYF.

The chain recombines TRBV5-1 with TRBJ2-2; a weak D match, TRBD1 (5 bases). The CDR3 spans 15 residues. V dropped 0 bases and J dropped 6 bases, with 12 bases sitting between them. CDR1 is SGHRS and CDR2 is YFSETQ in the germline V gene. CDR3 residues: CASSLVGAPPGELFF. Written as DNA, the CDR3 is TGCGCCAGCAGCTTGGTTGGGGCCCCCCCCGGGGAGCTGTTTTTT.

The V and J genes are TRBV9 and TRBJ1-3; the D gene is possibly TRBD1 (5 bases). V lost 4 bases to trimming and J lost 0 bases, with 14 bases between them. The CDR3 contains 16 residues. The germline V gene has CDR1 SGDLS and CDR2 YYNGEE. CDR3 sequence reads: CASSPRRGVSGNTIYF. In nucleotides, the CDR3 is TGTGCCAGCAGCCCCCGCCGGGGGGTCTCTGGAAACACCATATATTTT.

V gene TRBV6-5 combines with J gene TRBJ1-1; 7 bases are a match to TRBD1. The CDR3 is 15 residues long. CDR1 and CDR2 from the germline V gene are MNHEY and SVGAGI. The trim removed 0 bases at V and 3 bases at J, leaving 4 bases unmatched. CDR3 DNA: TGTGCCAGCAGTTACTCGAGCAGGGGGGACACTGAAGCTTTCTTT. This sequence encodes CASSYSSRGDTEAFF.

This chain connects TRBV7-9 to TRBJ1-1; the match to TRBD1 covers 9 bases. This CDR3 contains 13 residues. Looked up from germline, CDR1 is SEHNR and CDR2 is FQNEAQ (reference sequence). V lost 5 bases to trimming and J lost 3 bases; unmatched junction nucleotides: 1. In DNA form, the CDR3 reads TGTGCCAGCAGCCGGGACAGGGACACTGAAGCTTTCTTT. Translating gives CASSRDRDTEAFF.

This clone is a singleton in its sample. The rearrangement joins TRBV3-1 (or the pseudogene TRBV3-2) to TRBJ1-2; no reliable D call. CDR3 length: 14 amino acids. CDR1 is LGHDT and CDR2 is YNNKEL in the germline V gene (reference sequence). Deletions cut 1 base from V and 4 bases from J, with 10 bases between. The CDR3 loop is CASSQVSGVYGYTF. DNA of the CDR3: TGTGCCAGCAGCCAAGTATCCGGGGTCTATGGCTACACCTTC.

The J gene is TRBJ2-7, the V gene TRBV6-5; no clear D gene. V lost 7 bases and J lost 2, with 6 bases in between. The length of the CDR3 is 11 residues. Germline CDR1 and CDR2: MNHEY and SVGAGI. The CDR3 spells CASTQTYEQYF. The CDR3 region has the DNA TGTGCCAGCACCCAGACCTACGAGCAGTACTTC.

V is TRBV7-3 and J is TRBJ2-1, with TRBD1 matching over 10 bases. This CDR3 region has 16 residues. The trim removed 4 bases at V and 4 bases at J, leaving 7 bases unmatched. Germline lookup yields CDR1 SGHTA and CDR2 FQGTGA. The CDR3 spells CASSSYRDRGYNEQFF. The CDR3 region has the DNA TGTGCCAGCAGCTCGTACCGGGACAGGGGATACAATGAGCAGTTCTTC.

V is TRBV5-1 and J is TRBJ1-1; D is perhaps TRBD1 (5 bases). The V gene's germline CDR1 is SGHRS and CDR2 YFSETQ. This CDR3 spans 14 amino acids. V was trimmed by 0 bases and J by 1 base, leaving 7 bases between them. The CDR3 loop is CASSLGDRNTEAFF. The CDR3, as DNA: TGCGCCAGCAGCTTGGGTGACAGGAACACTGAAGCTTTCTTT.

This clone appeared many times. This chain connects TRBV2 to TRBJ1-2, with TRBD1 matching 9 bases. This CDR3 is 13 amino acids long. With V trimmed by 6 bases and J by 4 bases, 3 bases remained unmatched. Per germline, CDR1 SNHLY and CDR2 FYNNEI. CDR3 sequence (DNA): TGTGCCAGCAGGGAACAGGGGGCCTATGGCTACACCTTC. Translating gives CASREQGAYGYTF.

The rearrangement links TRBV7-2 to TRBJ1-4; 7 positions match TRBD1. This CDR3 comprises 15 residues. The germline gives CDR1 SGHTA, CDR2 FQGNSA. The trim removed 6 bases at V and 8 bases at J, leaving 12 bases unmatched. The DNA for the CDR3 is TGTGCCAGCAGTCCACAGGGGACGCAAGGGGAAAAACTGTTTTTT. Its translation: CASSPQGTQGEKLFF.

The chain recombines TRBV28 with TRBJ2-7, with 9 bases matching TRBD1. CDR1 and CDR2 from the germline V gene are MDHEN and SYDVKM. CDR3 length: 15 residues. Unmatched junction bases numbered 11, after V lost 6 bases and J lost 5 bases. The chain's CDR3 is CASRRPGTGIDEQYF. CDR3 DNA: TGTGCCAGCAGACGGCCCGGGACAGGGATTGACGAGCAGTACTTC.

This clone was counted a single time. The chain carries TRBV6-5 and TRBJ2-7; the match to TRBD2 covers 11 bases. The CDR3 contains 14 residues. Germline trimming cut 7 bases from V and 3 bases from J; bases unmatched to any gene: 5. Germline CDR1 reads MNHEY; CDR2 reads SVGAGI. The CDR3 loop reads CASNPGTSGYEQYF. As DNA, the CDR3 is TGTGCCAGCAATCCCGGGACTAGCGGCTACGAGCAGTACTTC.